This T cell receptor beta chain was recorded in a study of early T cells in non-severe SARS-CoV-2 infection (dated by TCRdb to the early 2020s). Study-level background: TCR sequencing used bulk RNA from unsorted whole blood, so alpha and beta chains could not be paired. The investigation overall reported the following: VDJdb matching was skewed toward anti-spike CD8 responses and likely underestimated virus-specific expansions by missing private and CD4 specificities.

Including cysteine and phenylalanine, the CDR3 has 16 amino acids. Of the read, only the CDR3 DNA is kept; its 48 bases are in frame from base 1. Per the germline V gene, SGHAT is the CDR1 and FQNNGV is the CDR2. V is trimmed back by 4 bases and J by 4 bases, and the junction contains 11 bases that no gene match accounts for. Notes on this clonotype: Its antigen remains unidentified. Per-nucleotide qualities are absent, and no much larger clonotype sits a single base away.

The library was prepared using 5' RACE. Sequenced using a NextSeq 500. In the TCR library protocol, unique molecular identifiers were attached to individual cDNA molecules to correct for PCR bias and sequencing error. TCR alpha and beta chains were both sequenced, and the abundances of alpha and beta sequences in each sample were closely correlated with each other. The paper's processing steps were these. Decombinator V4 was used to annotate the V gene, J gene and CDR3 of the TCR sequences. Expanded TCRs were defined as changing significantly between any two time points under a Poisson model with p below 0.0001. Abundances of TCRs were expressed as counts per million after normalisation to the total number of TCRs sequenced in each sample. TRAV1-2 paired with TRAJ12, TRAJ20 or TRAJ33 defined MAIT TCRs, while TRAV10 paired with TRAJ18 defined iNKT TCRs. A search of VDJdb, accessed on 1 November 2021, was run for TCRs annotated to CMV, EBV and SARS-CoV-2, with TCRs annotated for multiple antigens excluded. TCRdb's own reprocessing of the public reads used fastp at Q25 and MiXCR and kept productive beta chains. Each entry is one CDR3 protein sequence, shown with its most common DNA and genes. It is TCRdb's table, rather than the study itself, that gives the V and J calls and clone size. This sample gives roughly 41,000 distinct CDR3 sequences in total; 4.5% to 5% of them show up just once. Of the sample, 4.8% is held by the ten largest clones.

The study was a case-control design nested within a healthcare worker cohort in London, UK, with weekly nasopharyngeal swab PCR tests and blood sampling. Healthcare workers were recruited between 23 and 31 March 2020, during the week of the UK lockdown, and were followed weekly for up to about 16 weeks. This receptor chain uses TRBV11-2 and TRBJ1-2; TRBD1 agrees with 8 junctional bases. The sequencing input was whole blood. This clonotype was sampled from an adult who was a healthcare worker with PCR-confirmed SARS-CoV-2 infection or an uninfected control (not recorded which). DNA sequence: TGTGCCAGCAGCTCGCCTGGACGGACAGGGTTCTATGGCTACACCTTC. This gives the protein CASSSPGRTGFYGYTF.